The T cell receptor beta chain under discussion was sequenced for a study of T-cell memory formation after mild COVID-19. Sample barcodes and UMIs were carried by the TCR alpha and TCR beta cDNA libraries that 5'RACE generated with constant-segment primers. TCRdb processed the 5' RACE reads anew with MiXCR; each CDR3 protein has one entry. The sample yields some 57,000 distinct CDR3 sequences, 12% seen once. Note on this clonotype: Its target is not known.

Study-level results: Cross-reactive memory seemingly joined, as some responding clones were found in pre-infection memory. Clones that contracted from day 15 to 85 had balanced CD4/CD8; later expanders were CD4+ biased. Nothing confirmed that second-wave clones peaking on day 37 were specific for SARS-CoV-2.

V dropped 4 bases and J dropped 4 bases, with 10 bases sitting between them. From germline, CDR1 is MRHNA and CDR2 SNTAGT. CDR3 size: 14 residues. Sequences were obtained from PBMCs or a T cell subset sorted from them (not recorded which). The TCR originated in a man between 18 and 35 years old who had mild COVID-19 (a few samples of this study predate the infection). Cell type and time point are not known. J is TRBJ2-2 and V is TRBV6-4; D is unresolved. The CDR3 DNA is TGTGCCAGCAGTGCGTCAGGATCCACCGGGGAGCTGTTTTTT. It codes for CASSASGSTGELFF.